This TCR beta chain was sequenced for a study of blood T cell repertoires in COVID-19. V was clipped by 5 bases and J by 4 bases, with 6 bases between them. This CDR3 region has 11 residues. Profiling relied on immunoSEQ multiplex PCR, and the TCRdb table lists in-frame clones only, not all of them. The sample lists approximately 120,000 clones; 70% to 85% were seen once. The rearrangement uses TRBV12-3 or TRBV12-4 and TRBJ2-7; D unclear. Material: peripheral blood. This clonotype was obtained from a woman of 80 years or more with active or convalescent COVID-19. CDR3 in amino acids: CASSLTYEQYF. CDR3 in DNA: TGTGCCAGCAGTCTCACATACGAGCAGTACTTC.